The 9 T cell receptor beta chains presented below share a single source sample, sequenced in a study of monozygotic twins with cystic fibrosis. The assay was immunoSEQ multiplex PCR, and TCRdb's table has in-frame clones only and misses some. Of about 30,000 clones listed, about 82% are singletons. The sequencing sample was made of blood. The receptors originated from a girl aged 2-9 years with cystic fibrosis.

The genes are TRBV7-8 and TRBJ1-5; D is ambiguous. This CDR3 is built from 15 residues. Germline-derived CDR1 and CDR2 are SGHVS and FQNEAQ. Trimming pared 0 bases from V and 1 base from J, leaving 7 bases between. CDR3 region: CASSLAFGSNQPQHF. CDR3 DNA: TGTGCCAGCAGCTTAGCATTCGGCAGCAATCAGCCCCAGCATTTT. The full variable domain, with the rest looked up from reference TRBV7-8 and TRBJ1-5, is GAGVSQSPRYKVAKRGQDVALRCDPISGHVSLFWYQQALGQGPEFLTYFQNEAQLDKSGLPSDRFFAERPEGSVSTLKIQRTQQEDSAVYLCASSLAFGSNQPQHFGDGTRLSIL.

This clone was observed a single time. This chain joins TRBV2 and TRBJ1-6, with 11 bases fitting TRBD1. V trimming: 8 bases; J trimming: 5 bases; junction bases outside the gene matches: 5. The CDR3 is made up of 15 amino acids. From germline, CDR1 is SNHLY and CDR2 FYNNEI. The CDR3 protein is CASWWTGGNNSPLHF. CDR3 sequence (DNA): TGTGCCAGCTGGTGGACAGGGGGCAATAATTCACCCCTCCACTTT.

This clone was seen a single time. The chain carries TRBV6-6 and TRBJ2-7; 9 bases are shared with TRBD2. There are 14 residues in the CDR3. The V gene's germline CDR1 is MNHNY and CDR2 SVGAGI (reference sequence). V dropped 6 bases and J dropped 2; count of bases not matched to a gene: 5. Here the CDR3 DNA reads TGTGCCAGCAGGGATGGCGGGAGGGCCTACGAGCAGTACTTC. Its translation is CASRDGGRAYEQYF.

The gene calls are TRBV2 and TRBJ1-1, with D uncertain. CDR1 and CDR2 from the germline V gene are SNHLY and FYNNEI. This CDR3 is 13 amino acids long. Deletions cut 8 bases from V and 0 bases from J, with 10 bases between. The CDR3 region is CASFNLMNTEAFF. CDR3 bases: TGTGCCAGCTTCAACTTGATGAACACTGAAGCTTTCTTT.

The rearrangement uses TRBV7-2 and TRBJ1-2; TRBD1 matches at 7 bases. The CDR3 consists of 14 residues. Germline V gene sequence: CDR1 SGHTA, CDR2 FQGNSA. After removal of 1 base from V and 4 bases from J, the junction contained 3 bases not matched to a gene. CDR3 coding DNA: TGTGCCAGCAGCTTAGAGGGGGCCAGCTATGGCTACACCTTC. Protein: CASSLEGASYGYTF.

The CDR3 DNA is TGTGCCAGCAGCTTGGAAACAGGGGGGTACACTGAAGCTTTCTTT. Protein product: CASSLETGGYTEAFF. The rearrangement links TRBV5-6 to TRBJ1-1; 8 bases agree with TRBD1. CDR3 length equals 15 residues. From germline, CDR1 is SGHDT and CDR2 YYEEEE. With 0 bases clipped from V and 3 bases from J, the junction kept 4 bases outside the gene matches.

The V and J genes are TRBV2 and TRBJ2-2; TRBD1 agrees at 9 bases. V lost 7 bases, J lost 8 bases, and 11 bases stayed unmatched. CDR1 is SNHLY and CDR2 is FYNNEI in the germline V gene. The CDR3 runs to 15 residues. The CDR3 DNA is TGTGCCAGCAAGCTGACAGGGGGGTTGTATGGGGAGCTGTTTTTT. It specifies CASKLTGGLYGELFF.

The chain joins TRBV7-9 to TRBJ1-5, with TRBD1 identical over 10 bases. The V segment lost 2 bases and the J segment 7 bases; nucleotides outside the gene matches: 17. CDR3 length: 19 residues. Germline V gene data show CDR1 as SEHNR and CDR2 as FQNEAQ (reference sequence). CDR3 nucleotides: TGTGCCAGCAGCTTACACTATTACGGGGGACAGGGGATGAGGCAGCCCCAGCATTTT. Amino acid sequence: CASSLHYYGGQGMRQPQHF. The whole variable domain, remainder taken from reference TRBV7-9 and TRBJ1-5, is DTGVSQNPRHKITKRGQNVTFRCDPISEHNRLYWYRQTLGQGPEFLTYFQNEAQLEKSRLLSDRFSAERPKGSFSTLEIQRTEQGDSAMYLCASSLHYYGGQGMRQPQHFGDGTRLSIL.

The CDR3 is CASKTSDNEQFF. In nucleotides, the CDR3 is TGTGCCAGCAAGACTAGCGACAATGAGCAGTTCTTC. V gene TRBV2 combines with J gene TRBJ2-1; TRBD2 matches at 8 bases. J lost 5 bases, V lost 7 bases, and 1 base had no gene match. The CDR3 contains 12 residues. Per the germline V gene, CDR1 is SNHLY and CDR2 is FYNNEI.